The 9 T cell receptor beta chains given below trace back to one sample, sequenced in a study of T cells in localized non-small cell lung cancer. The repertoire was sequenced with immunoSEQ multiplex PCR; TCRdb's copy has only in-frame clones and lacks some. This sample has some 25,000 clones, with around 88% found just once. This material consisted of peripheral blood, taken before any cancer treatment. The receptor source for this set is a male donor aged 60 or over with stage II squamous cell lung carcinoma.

The DNA for the CDR3 is TGTGCCAGCAGCGAAACCGGGACTCTCACCGGGGAGCTGTTTTTT. This translates into CASSETGTLTGELFF. The chain links TRBV9 to TRBJ2-2, with D possibly matching TRBD2 (6 bases). There are 15 residues in the CDR3. Germline assignment: CDR1 SGDLS and CDR2 YYNGEE. V lost 3 bases and J 4 bases, leaving 13 bases between the germline ends.

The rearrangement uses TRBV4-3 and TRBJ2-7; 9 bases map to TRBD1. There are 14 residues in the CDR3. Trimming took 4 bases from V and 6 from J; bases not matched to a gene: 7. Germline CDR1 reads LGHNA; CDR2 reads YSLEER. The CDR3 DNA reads TGCGCCAGCAGCCGGGGACAGGGACCCAGCGAGCAGTACTTC. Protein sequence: CASSRGQGPSEQYF.

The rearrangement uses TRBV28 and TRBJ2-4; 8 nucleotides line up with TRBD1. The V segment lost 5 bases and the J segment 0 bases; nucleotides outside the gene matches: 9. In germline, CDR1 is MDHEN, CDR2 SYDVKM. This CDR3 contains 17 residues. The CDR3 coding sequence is TGTGCCAGCAGTGGACAGGGTGGAGGTTTAGCCAAAAACATTCAGTACTTC. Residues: CASSGQGGGLAKNIQYF.

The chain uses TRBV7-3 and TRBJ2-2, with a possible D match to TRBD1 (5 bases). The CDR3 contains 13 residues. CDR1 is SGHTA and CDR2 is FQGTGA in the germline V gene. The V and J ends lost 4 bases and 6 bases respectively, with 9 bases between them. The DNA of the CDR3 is TGTGCCAGCAGCTCCGACAGAGCCGGGGAGCTGTTTTTT. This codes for CASSSDRAGELFF.

CDR3 nucleotides: TGTGCCAGCAGCTTAAATCGGGCTAGCGGCTACAATGAGCAGTTCTTC. Translating it yields CASSLNRASGYNEQFF. The chain joins TRBV7-6 to TRBJ2-1, with 7 bases that match TRBD2. V lost 2 bases to trimming and J lost 3 bases; unmatched junction nucleotides: 7. CDR3 length: 16 amino acids. Germline V gene data show CDR1 as SGHVS and CDR2 as FNYEAQ.

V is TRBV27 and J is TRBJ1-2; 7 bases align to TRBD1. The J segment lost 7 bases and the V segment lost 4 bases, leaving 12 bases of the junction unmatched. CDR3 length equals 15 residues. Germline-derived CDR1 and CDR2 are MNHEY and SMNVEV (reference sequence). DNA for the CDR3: TGTGCCAGCAGTTCCACCCACAGGGGTTTAGGTGGCTACACCTTC. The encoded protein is CASSSTHRGLGGYTF.

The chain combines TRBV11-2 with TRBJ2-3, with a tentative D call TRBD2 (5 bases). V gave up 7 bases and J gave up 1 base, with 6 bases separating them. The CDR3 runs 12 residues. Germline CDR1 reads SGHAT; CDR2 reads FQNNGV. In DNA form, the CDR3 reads TGTGCCAGCACCGGGGGCACAGATACGCAGTATTTT. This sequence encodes CASTGGTDTQYF.

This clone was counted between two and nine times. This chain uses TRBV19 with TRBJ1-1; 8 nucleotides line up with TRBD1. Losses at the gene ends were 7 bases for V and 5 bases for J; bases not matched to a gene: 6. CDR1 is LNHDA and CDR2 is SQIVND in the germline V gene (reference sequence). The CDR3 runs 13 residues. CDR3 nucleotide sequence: TGTGCCAGTACCGAGACAGGGGAGACTGAAGCTTTCTTT. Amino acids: CASTETGETEAFF.

CDR3 DNA sequence: TGTGCCAGCAGTATCGAAAGCAATCAGCCCCAGCATTTT. As protein: CASSIESNQPQHF. This chain uses TRBV6-6 with TRBJ1-5; the D is unclear. This CDR3 spans 13 amino acids. In germline, CDR1 is MNHNY, CDR2 SVGAGI (reference sequence). Trimming removed 5 bases from V and 1 base from J, with 6 bases in between.